This TCR beta chain was found in a study of CD8 T cells in Susac syndrome. RNA was extracted with the RNeasy kit, and a quantity of roughly 0.5 to 1 ug was reverse transcribed using random hexamers. Amplification of the TCR beta CDR3 was carried out by immunoSEQ multiplex PCR, which spanned a total of 54 Vbeta and 13 Jbeta segments. TCRdb called the immunoSEQ multiplex PCR reads again in MiXCR, with one record for every CDR3 protein. The sample shows 130,000 or so distinct CDR3 sequences, about 93% of them seen only once. This clonotype was detected once. Its antigen is not known. Study results and caveats: CD8+ clonal expansion in Susac was maximal in TEMRA cells and in active patients.

With 6 bases clipped from V and 1 base from J, the junction kept 9 bases outside the gene matches. CDR3 length equals 16 residues. Germline lookup yields CDR1 DFQATT and CDR2 SNEGSKA (reference sequence). TCR beta was sequenced from blood CD8+ and CD4+ T cells. The TCR sequence derives from a human donor with Susac syndrome. The sample comprised CD8+ T cells from PBMCs. The gene calls are TRBV20-1 and TRBJ1-5; TRBD1 matches at 10 bases. The CDR3 region is CSAKTGGRGSNQPQHF. The CDR3 DNA sequence: TGCAGTGCCAAGACAGGGGGCCGTGGGAGCAATCAGCCCCAGCATTTT.